This paragraph covers one T cell receptor (beta chain) sequence. The data were obtained in a study of blood T cell repertoires in COVID-19. Some clones are missing from TCRdb's copy, which holds only in-frame ones; the method was immunoSEQ multiplex PCR. Of about 230,000 clones in the sample, approximately 86% were seen once. This CDR3 has 16 residues. V lost 4 bases to trimming and J lost 5 bases; unmatched junction nucleotides: 9. Per germline, CDR1 SGHRS and CDR2 YFSETQ. The V gene is TRBV5-1, the J gene TRBJ2-3; 11 nucleotides line up with TRBD2. Sequencing used peripheral blood. The receptor's source is a woman aged 25 to 45 with COVID-19, enrolled during active disease. CDR3 DNA: TGCGCCAGCAGCGTACTAGCGGGAGAAGCGGGAGATACGCAGTATTTT. Translating it yields CASSVLAGEAGDTQYF. Filled out from reference TRBV5-1 and TRBJ2-3, the complete variable domain reads KAGVTQTPRYLIKTRGQQVTLSCSPISGHRSVSWYQQTPGQGLQFLFEYFSETQRNKGNFPGRFSGRQFSNSRSEMNVSTLELGDSALYLCASSVLAGEAGDTQYFGPGTRLTVL.